These 24 T cell receptor beta chains came from one sample sequenced in a study of neurological immune-mediated disorders. Indicated time point: longitudinal time-point 2. TCRdb passed the 5' RACE reads through MiXCR, listing each CDR3 protein once. The sample has 80,000 to 100,000 distinct CDR3 sequences; 5.5% to 6.5% are singletons. Sample: PBMCs. These receptors were collected from a woman in her sixties with multiple sclerosis.

The table lists this clonotype with a few counts. J is TRBJ2-1 and V is TRBV5-1; 7 nucleotides line up with TRBD1. Germline CDR1 is SGHRS and CDR2 is YFSETQ. The CDR3 consists of 15 residues. V trimming: 4 bases; J trimming: 2 bases; junction bases outside the gene matches: 6. The CDR3 loop is CASSPTGVTYNEQFF. Written as DNA, the CDR3 is TGCGCCAGCAGCCCCACAGGGGTAACCTACAATGAGCAGTTCTTC.

The rearrangement links TRBV20-1 to TRBJ2-3, with 8 bases that match TRBD2. The junction had 10 bases not matched to a gene; V was cut back by 6 bases and J by 5 bases. Germline V gene data show CDR1 as DFQATT and CDR2 as SNEGSKA (reference sequence). The CDR3 loop spans 14 amino acids. The CDR3 here is CSAPEAGGKDTQYF. DNA of the CDR3: TGCAGTGCCCCTGAGGCGGGGGGTAAAGATACGCAGTATTTT.

There are many counts of this clonotype. This chain links TRBV18 with TRBJ1-2; 8 bases match TRBD1. With V trimmed by 6 bases and J by 5 bases, 14 bases remained unmatched. The germline CDR1 and CDR2 sequences are KGHSH and LQKENI. CDR3 length: 16 amino acids. The DNA of the CDR3 is TGTGCCAGCTCGTCAACAGGGGGAGCGGGTCCATATGGCTACACCTTC. It translates to CASSSTGGAGPYGYTF.

Many counts were recorded for this clonotype. V usage is TRBV20-1 and J usage is TRBJ2-3; no clear D. Germline values: CDR1 DFQATT, CDR2 SNEGSKA (reference sequence). Trimming pared 0 bases from V and 0 bases from J, leaving 13 bases between. The CDR3 contains 16 residues. CDR3 residues: CSARDFGRASTDTQYF. The CDR3 DNA follows: TGCAGTGCTAGAGATTTCGGACGGGCCAGCACAGATACGCAGTATTTT.

Many counts were recorded for this clonotype. The chain uses TRBV29-1 and TRBJ1-2, with D unclear. V lost 4 bases and J lost 4, with 16 bases in between. The germline V gene encodes CDR1 SQVTM and CDR2 ANQGSEA. The CDR3 has 14 residues. This CDR3 is CSVVKEVVGYGYTF. The CDR3 DNA sequence: TGCAGCGTTGTAAAGGAAGTGGTCGGCTATGGCTACACCTTC.

This clonotype was recorded many times. The gene calls are TRBV15 and TRBJ1-5; D gene unclear. V was cut by 0 bases and J by 4 bases, with 1 base left in between. CDR1 is LNHNV and CDR2 is YYDKDF in the germline V gene (reference sequence). The CDR3 loop spans 12 amino acids. CDR3 DNA: TGTGCCACCAGCAGAGATAATCAGCCCCAGCATTTT. It specifies CATSRDNQPQHF.

This clonotype was counted ten times or more. The CDR3 reads CATSDPGGAGEQFF. Written as DNA, the CDR3 is TGTGCCACCAGTGATCCCGGCGGGGCCGGTGAGCAGTTCTTC. The chain employs TRBV24-1 and TRBJ2-1, with D perhaps matching TRBD2 (6 bases). CDR1 KGHDR and CDR2 SFDVKD come from the germline V gene. V gave up 3 bases and J gave up 9 bases, with 14 bases separating them. The CDR3 length is 14 residues.

This clonotype was detected many times. CDR3 in amino acids: CASSVNPGWSSGNTIYF. The CDR3, as DNA: TGTGCCAGCAGCGTAAACCCAGGGTGGTCCTCTGGAAACACCATATATTTT. V and J are TRBV9 and TRBJ1-3; tentative D call: TRBD1 (5 bases). This CDR3 is built from 17 residues. Per germline, CDR1 SGDLS and CDR2 YYNGEE. Trimming removed 1 base from V and 0 bases from J, with 14 bases in between.

The J gene is TRBJ2-1, the V gene TRBV20-1; D gene ambiguous. The germline V gene encodes CDR1 DFQATT and CDR2 SNEGSKA (reference sequence). The CDR3 covers 14 residues. Deletions cut 6 bases from V and 6 bases from J, with 18 bases between. As DNA, the CDR3 is TGCAGTGCGTACCGGGCCCAGACGGGCAATGAGCAGTTCTTC. Protein: CSAYRAQTGNEQFF.

This clonotype was picked up many times. This chain connects TRBV9 to TRBJ2-5, with 10 bases matching TRBD2. The CDR3 spans 16 residues. Germline CDR1 and CDR2: SGDLS and YYNGEE. The trim removed 1 base at V and 5 bases at J, leaving 8 bases unmatched. DNA of the CDR3: TGTGCCAGCAGCGTAAGGGTAGCGGGGGGCCAGGAGACCCAGTACTTC. Amino acids: CASSVRVAGGQETQYF.

This clonotype showed up many times. The CDR3 region is CAWSGGHNYNEQFF. DNA for the CDR3: TGTGCCTGGAGTGGGGGGCACAACTACAATGAGCAGTTCTTC. The chain recombines TRBV30 with TRBJ2-1, with D possibly matching TRBD1 (6 bases). In germline, CDR1 is GTSNPN, CDR2 SVGIG (reference sequence). Deletions cut 1 base from V and 3 bases from J, with 10 bases between. The CDR3 consists of 14 residues. Full variable domain (missing parts from reference TRBV30 and TRBJ2-1): SQTIHQWPATLVQPVGSPLSLECTVEGTSNPNLYWYRQAAGRGLQLLFYSVGIGQISSEVPQNLSASRPQDRQFILSSKKLLLSDSGFYLCAWSGGHNYNEQFFGPGTRLTVL.

This clonotype was detected many times. V and J are TRBV5-1 and TRBJ2-2; D remains unclear. Trimming pared 4 bases from V and 7 bases from J, leaving 8 bases between. The CDR3 runs 12 residues. The germline V gene encodes CDR1 SGHRS and CDR2 YFSETQ. This chain's CDR3 is CASSPVDGELFF. For the CDR3, the DNA is TGCGCCAGCAGCCCGGTCGACGGGGAGCTGTTTTTT.

In regard to this clonotype: The junction and the germline gene differ at one end; a read error may be behind it. The chain has TRBV4-1 and TRBJ2-7; D may be TRBD2 (5 bases). The CDR3 length is 14 residues. CDR1 and CDR2 from the germline V gene are MGHRA and YSYEKL. DNA of the CDR3: TGCGCCGGCAGCCAGGAAGGGAGCTCCTACGAGCAGTACTTC. It codes for CAGSQEGSSYEQYF.

There are many counts of this clonotype. The V gene is TRBV28, the J gene TRBJ1-4; D unresolved. Germline V CDR1 and CDR2: MDHEN, SYDVKM. CDR3 length equals 12 residues. V lost 3 bases to trimming and J lost 8 bases, with 7 bases between them. CDR3 coding DNA: TGTGCCAGCAGTTTGGCGTTGGAAAAACTGTTTTTT. This codes for CASSLALEKLFF.

In this sample, this clonotype turned up many times. The CDR3 sequence is CASSSLLTGATGELFF. The CDR3 region has the DNA TGTGCCAGCAGTTCTCTTTTGACAGGGGCCACCGGGGAGCTGTTTTTT. The chain employs TRBV6-5 and TRBJ2-2; 8 positions match TRBD1. The germline gives CDR1 MNHEY, CDR2 SVGAGI. The trim removed 4 bases at V and 4 bases at J, leaving 8 bases unmatched. This CDR3 spans 16 amino acids.

The sample holds many counts of this clonotype. The chain carries TRBV6-4 and TRBJ2-2; TRBD1 matches at 10 bases. The CDR3 runs 16 residues. Germline CDR1 reads MRHNA; CDR2 reads SNTAGT. The J segment lost 5 bases and the V segment lost 7 bases, leaving 10 bases of the junction unmatched. This chain's CDR3 is CASTSLAGQGTGELFF. The CDR3 coding sequence is TGTGCCAGCACCTCCCTCGCGGGACAGGGGACCGGGGAGCTGTTTTTT.

The table lists this clonotype with many counts. The chain carries TRBV9 and TRBJ2-3, with D unresolved. Germline V CDR1 and CDR2: SGDLS, YYNGEE. This CDR3 contains 15 residues. V lost 0 bases, J lost 2 bases, and 10 bases lay in between. The DNA of the CDR3 is TGTGCCAGCAGCGTAGAGGTCGATAACACAGATACGCAGTATTTT. This codes for CASSVEVDNTDTQYF.

This clonotype was observed at least ten times. J is TRBJ2-3 and V is TRBV28, with D tentatively TRBD2 (7 bases). V was clipped by 8 bases and J by 2 bases, with 14 bases between them. This CDR3 has 14 amino acids. Germline-derived CDR1 and CDR2 are MDHEN and SYDVKM. This CDR3 is CASFKGGATDTQYF. For the CDR3, the DNA is TGTGCCAGCTTCAAGGGGGGGGCCACAGATACGCAGTATTTT.

This clonotype was detected a few times. The V call is TRBV5-1, the J call TRBJ2-5; 7 bases agree with TRBD2. Trimming cost V 4 bases and J 3 bases; bases outside gene matches: 6. Germline loops: CDR1 SGHRS, CDR2 YFSETQ. The CDR3 extends over 14 amino acids. The CDR3 DNA is TGCGCCAGCAGCGGGTACCTAGCGGAAGAGACCCAGTACTTC. Encoded protein: CASSGYLAEETQYF.

This clonotype appeared a single time. The rearrangement uses TRBV5-1 and TRBJ2-7; D not resolved. Germline CDR1 SGHRS, CDR2 YFSETQ. Trimming left V 3 bases short and J 4 bases short, with 14 bases between. CDR3 length: 14 residues. This chain's CDR3 is CASSSYGWAYEQYF. CDR3 coding DNA: TGCGCCAGCAGCTCTTACGGGTGGGCATACGAGCAGTACTTC.

Many counts were recorded for this clonotype. The chain links TRBV6-6 to TRBJ1-6; TRBD1 agrees at 8 bases. This CDR3 has 15 amino acids. Germline trimming cut 6 bases from V and 7 bases from J; bases unmatched to any gene: 8. CDR1 is MNHNY and CDR2 is SVGAGI in the germline V gene (reference sequence). The CDR3 is CASSRDRLGNSPLHF. The DNA for the CDR3 is TGTGCCAGCAGCAGGGACAGGCTTGGGAATTCACCCCTCCACTTT.

This clonotype was seen ten or more times. The chain carries TRBV6-5 and TRBJ2-5, with 7 positions matching TRBD1. Trimming removed 1 base from V and 4 bases from J; junction bases left unmatched: 6. Germline values: CDR1 MNHEY, CDR2 SVGAGI. CDR3 length: 15 residues. DNA for the CDR3: TGTGCCAGCAGTTACTTAGGGGGCCAGTCAGAGACCCAGTACTTC. Protein: CASSYLGGQSETQYF.

This clonotype was counted a few times. The gene calls are TRBV6-6 and TRBJ2-1; TRBD2 aligns across 15 bases. Looked up from germline, CDR1 is MNHNY and CDR2 is SVGAGI (reference sequence). The CDR3 sequence is 15 residues long. The V gene end was trimmed by 6 bases and the J gene end by 10 bases; junction bases not matched to a gene: 7. The CDR3 protein is CASRMTGTSGGEQFF. CDR3 sequence (DNA): TGTGCCAGCAGAATGACCGGGACTAGCGGGGGGGAGCAGTTCTTC.

The sample holds many counts of this clonotype. The rearrangement joins TRBV10-2 to TRBJ2-1; maybe TRBD1 (5 bases). Germline values: CDR1 WSHSY, CDR2 SAAADI. The CDR3 is made up of 14 amino acids. V dropped 4 bases and J dropped 10 bases, with 17 bases sitting between them. CDR3 residues: CASSGQPERGEQFF. CDR3 nucleotides: TGCGCCAGCAGTGGGCAGCCGGAAAGGGGAGAGCAGTTCTTC.